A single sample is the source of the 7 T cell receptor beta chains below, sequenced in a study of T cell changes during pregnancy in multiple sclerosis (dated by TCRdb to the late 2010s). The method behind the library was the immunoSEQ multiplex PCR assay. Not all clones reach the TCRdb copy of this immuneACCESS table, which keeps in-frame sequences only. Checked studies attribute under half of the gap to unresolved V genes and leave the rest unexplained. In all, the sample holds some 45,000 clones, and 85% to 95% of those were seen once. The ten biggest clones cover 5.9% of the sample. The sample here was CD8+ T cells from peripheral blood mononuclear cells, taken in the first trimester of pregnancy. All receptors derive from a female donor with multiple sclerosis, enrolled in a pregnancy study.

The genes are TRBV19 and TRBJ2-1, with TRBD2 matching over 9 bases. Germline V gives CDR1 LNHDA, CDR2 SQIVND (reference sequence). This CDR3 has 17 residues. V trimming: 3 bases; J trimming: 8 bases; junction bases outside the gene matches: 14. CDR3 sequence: CASSMSPGLALSYEQFF. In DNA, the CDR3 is TGTGCCAGTAGTATGTCGCCGGGACTAGCCCTTTCGTATGAGCAGTTCTTC.

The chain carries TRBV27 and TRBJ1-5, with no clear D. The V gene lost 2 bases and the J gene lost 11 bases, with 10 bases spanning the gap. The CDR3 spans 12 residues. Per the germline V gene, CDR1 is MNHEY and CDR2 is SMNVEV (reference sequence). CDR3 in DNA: TGTGCCAGCAGTTTAAACGGGAGGGCCCAGCATTTT. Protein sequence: CASSLNGRAQHF.

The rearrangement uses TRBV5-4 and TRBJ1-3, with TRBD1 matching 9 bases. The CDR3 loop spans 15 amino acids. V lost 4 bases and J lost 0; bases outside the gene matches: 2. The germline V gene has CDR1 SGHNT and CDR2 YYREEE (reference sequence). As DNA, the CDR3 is TGTGCCAGCAGCCCGGACAGGGGCTCTGGAAACACCATATATTTT. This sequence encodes CASSPDRGSGNTIYF. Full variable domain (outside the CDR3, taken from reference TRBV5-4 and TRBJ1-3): ETGVTQSPTHLIKTRGQQVTLRCSSQSGHNTVSWYQQALGQGPQFIFQYYREEENGRGNFPPRFSGLQFPNYSSELNVNALELDDSALYLCASSPDRGSGNTIYFGEGSWLTVV.

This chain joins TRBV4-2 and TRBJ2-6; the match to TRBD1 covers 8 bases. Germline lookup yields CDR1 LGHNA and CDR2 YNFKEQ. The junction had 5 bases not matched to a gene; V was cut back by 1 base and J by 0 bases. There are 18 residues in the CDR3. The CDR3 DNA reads TGTGCCAGCAGCCAAGTCGCAGGGGGCAACTCTGGGGCCAACGTCCTGACTTTC. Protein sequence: CASSQVAGGNSGANVLTF.

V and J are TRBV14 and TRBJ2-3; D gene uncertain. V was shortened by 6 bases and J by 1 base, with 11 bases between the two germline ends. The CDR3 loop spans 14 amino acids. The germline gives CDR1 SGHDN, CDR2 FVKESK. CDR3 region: CASSSGYRTDTQYF. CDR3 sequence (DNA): TGTGCCAGCAGTTCCGGTTACCGCACAGATACGCAGTATTTT. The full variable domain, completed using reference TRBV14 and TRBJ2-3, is EAGVTQFPSHSVIEKGQTVTLRCDPISGHDNLYWYRRVMGKEIKFLLHFVKESKQDESGMPNNRFLAERTGGTYSTLKVQPAELEDSGVYFCASSSGYRTDTQYFGPGTRLTVL.

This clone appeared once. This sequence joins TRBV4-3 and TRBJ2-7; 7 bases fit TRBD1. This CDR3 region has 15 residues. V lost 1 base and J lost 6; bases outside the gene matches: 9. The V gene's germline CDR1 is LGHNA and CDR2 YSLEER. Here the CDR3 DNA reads TGCGCCAGCAGCCAAGCGCCGGACAGGAGAAGCGAGCAGTACTTC. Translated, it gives CASSQAPDRRSEQYF.

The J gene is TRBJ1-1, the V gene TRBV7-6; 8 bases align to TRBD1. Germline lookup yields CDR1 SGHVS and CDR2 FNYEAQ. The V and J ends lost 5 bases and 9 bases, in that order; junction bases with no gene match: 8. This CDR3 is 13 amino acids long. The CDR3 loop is CASSPRTGPKAFF. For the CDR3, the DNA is TGTGCCAGCAGCCCGAGGACAGGGCCGAAAGCTTTCTTT.